This T cell receptor (beta chain) stems from a study of a mutant IDH1 vaccine in newly diagnosed glioma (dated by TCRdb to 2020 to 2022). Looking at the study overall: Eight vaccinations were administered to patients in weeks 1, 3, 5, 7, 11, 15, 19 and 23, corresponding to visits V03 through V10. Vaccination began 4-6 weeks after radiotherapy alone, or alongside temozolomide cycles in the chemotherapy-containing groups. Peripheral blood samples were drawn at six visits, namely V03 (baseline), V05, V07, V10, V12 and V13. For exploratory analyses, about 25 treated patients had longitudinal TCRB deep sequencing done wherever samples were available. Of the approximately 30 treated patients, about 62% were male and approximately 38% were female, and the mean age was roughly 38 years. Prior to enrollment, standard therapy consisting of radiotherapy alone, temozolomide alone, or radiochemotherapy with temozolomide had been administered to patients, with the combination being received by most patients. The investigation overall reported the following: According to the authors, sample limitations meant that analyses of patient blood samples could not be reproduced. Changes in the top peripheral T cell clonotypes picked up by TCRB sequencing did not appear to be linked to pseudoprogression. PBMC samples for TCRB deep sequencing were selected based on availability. Across multiple MHC alleles, vaccine-induced immune responses were seen in roughly 93% of patients.

In the case of this clone: Its specific antigen is unknown. The record has no base qualities; no much larger clone is one base away.

The time point tag for this specimen amounts to: week 23, last vaccination. A 20-mer mutant IDH1 peptide at 300 micrograms in Montanide made up each vaccine dose, which was injected subcutaneously together with topical imiquimod. The donors had newly diagnosed IDH1-mutant astrocytomas of WHO grade 3 or 4 that showed loss of nuclear ATRX. The samples were drawn from NOA16, a multicentre, single-arm, open-label phase I trial in Germany that tested a mutant IDH1 peptide vaccine in humans for the first time. Genomic DNA for TCRB sequencing was isolated from EDTA blood with the DNeasy Blood and Tissue Kit. Preparation of the library involved the immunoSEQ multiplex PCR assay. Following the manufacturer's protocol, the hsTCRB Kit was used to amplify rearranged TCR beta chain sequences. Sequencing of TCRB libraries was carried out on an Illumina MiSeq. Per the authors' processing: The proprietary platform of the kit vendor was used for demultiplexing, trimming and gene mapping. TCRdb retrieved this table from immuneACCESS and kept in-frame rearrangements only. Not all clones are present; in checked studies, unresolved V genes account for under half, and no reason is known for the remainder. That table is the source of V, J and clone size, and D and trimming were worked out from the DNA. Within this sample are roughly 60,000 clones, with around 84% of them counted one time only. Roughly 4% of the sample is taken by the ten largest.

This sample comprised PBMCs, obtained from a glioma patient whose treatment included an IDH1 peptide vaccine. The origin of this receptor is a man aged 25-45 years with glioma.

CDR3 loop: CASSYSRQGVTDTQYF. The sequence in DNA is TGTGCCAGCAGTTACTCTAGGCAGGGGGTCACAGATACGCAGTATTTT. The chain is made from TRBV6-6 and TRBJ2-3, with 7 middle bases fitting TRBD1. The V end gives up 0 bases and the J end 2 bases, leaving 5 bases in the junction not matched to a gene. The CDR3 starts with the cysteine, ends with the phenylalanine, and has 16 residues. The only DNA kept is the CDR3, 48 bases in frame from the first base. CDR1 and CDR2, per the germline V gene (reference sequence), are MNHNY and SVGAGI.